Each of the 15 T cell receptor beta chains below was sequenced from the same sample in a study of T cell responses to AZD1222 COVID-19 vaccine. Profiled with immunoSEQ multiplex PCR; TCRdb holds only in-frame clones, not every one. The sample has roughly 93,000 clones; 75% to 90% are singletons. The material sequenced was peripheral blood, taken on day 0 of AZD1222 vaccination. These receptors originate from an adult in good health.

This clone was found once. The chain is built from TRBV7-2 and TRBJ1-5, with D perhaps TRBD1 (5 bases). Trimming stripped 4 bases from V and 2 bases from J, with 12 bases between. CDR1 is SGHTA, CDR2 FQGNSA, per germline. The CDR3 is made up of 15 amino acids. In nucleotides, the CDR3 is TGTGCCAGCAGCTCGAGGGGAAGGGGCAATCAGCCCCAGCATTTT. Translation gives CASSSRGRGNQPQHF.

The rearrangement links TRBV13 to TRBJ2-2, with 14 bases matching TRBD2. V shed 5 bases and J 7 bases; nucleotides not matched to a gene: 6. The CDR3 totals 16 residues. Germline CDR1 reads PRHDT; CDR2 reads FYEKMQ (reference sequence). This chain's CDR3 is CASSTRTSGRSGELFF. Here the CDR3 DNA reads TGTGCCAGCAGCACCAGGACTAGCGGGAGGAGCGGGGAGCTGTTTTTT.

J is TRBJ2-5 and V is TRBV5-6, with 10 bases fitting TRBD2. With V trimmed by 3 bases and J by 1 base, 6 bases remained unmatched. The CDR3 is 16 amino acids. Germline CDR1 SGHDT, CDR2 YYEEEE. CDR3 loop: CASSSPVAGGQETQYF. For the CDR3, the DNA is TGTGCCAGCAGCTCCCCGGTAGCGGGAGGCCAAGAGACCCAGTACTTC.

The rearrangement joins TRBV2 to TRBJ1-3; a weak D match, TRBD1 (6 bases). The CDR3 length is 17 residues. With 3 bases removed from V and 0 bases from J, the gap between germline ends came to 15 bases. Germline assignment: CDR1 SNHLY and CDR2 FYNNEI. The chain's CDR3 is CASSDPRGQPSGNTIYF. The CDR3 region has the DNA TGTGCCAGCAGTGACCCCCGGGGGCAGCCCTCTGGAAACACCATATATTTT.

The V and J genes are TRBV28 and TRBJ2-7; D possibly uses TRBD1 or TRBD2 (5 bases each). The germline V and J ends were trimmed by 3 bases and 0 bases, with 9 bases remaining between them. The CDR3 contains 14 residues. CDR1 and CDR2 (germline): MDHEN, SYDVKM. Here the CDR3 DNA reads TGTGCCAGCAGTTTTCAGGGACCCTCCTACGAGCAGTACTTC. Translating gives CASSFQGPSYEQYF.

The chain links TRBV12-3 or TRBV12-4 to TRBJ2-7, with D hard to call. Trimming shortened V by 4 bases and J by 6 bases, and 7 bases separated the two germline ends. The CDR3 consists of 11 residues. The CDR3 spells CASSSRSEQYF. In DNA form, the CDR3 reads TGTGCCAGCAGTTCCCGGTCCGAGCAGTACTTC.

This clone was counted only a few times. The chain combines TRBV9 with TRBJ2-2, with a possible D match to TRBD2 (7 bases). Germline V gene lookup returns CDR1 SGDLS and CDR2 YYNGEE. V was clipped by 3 bases and J by 4 bases, with 13 bases between them. The CDR3 is 15 amino acids. The CDR3 nucleotides are TGTGCCAGCAGCGCCACAGGGAGGGCCACCGGGGAGCTGTTTTTT. It yields the protein CASSATGRATGELFF.

CDR3 bases: TGCGCCAGCAGCTCCGGGACGGTTAGCACAGATACGCAGTATTTT. Its translation is CASSSGTVSTDTQYF. This chain connects TRBV5-1 to TRBJ2-3; perhaps D is TRBD1 or TRBD2 (5 bases each). The CDR3 is 15 residues long. Trimming pared 3 bases from V and 0 bases from J, leaving 11 bases between. Germline V CDR1 and CDR2: SGHRS, YFSETQ.

This clone appeared a single time. V is TRBV9 and J is TRBJ2-1; D is undetermined. CDR3 length equals 12 residues. V dropped 2 bases and J dropped 5 bases, with 5 bases sitting between them. Germline V gene sequence: CDR1 SGDLS, CDR2 YYNGEE. The CDR3 DNA reads TGTGCCAGCAGCGTCCCCCACAATGAGCAGTTCTTC. Translating gives CASSVPHNEQFF.

The J gene is TRBJ2-1, the V gene TRBV6-6; TRBD2 agrees at 12 bases. The germline CDR1 and CDR2 sequences are MNHNY and SVGAGI (reference sequence). The CDR3 totals 16 residues. The junction had 7 bases not matched to a gene; V was cut back by 2 bases and J by 8 bases. CDR3 DNA sequence: TGTGCCAGCAGTTACGAGGCTAGCGGGAGGGCCTATGAGCAGTTCTTC. This gives the protein CASSYEASGRAYEQFF.

The sample holds a few counts of this clone. The rearrangement uses TRBV5-4 and TRBJ2-7, with D possibly being TRBD2 (6 bases). The CDR3 has 16 amino acids. V lost 0 bases and J 6 bases, leaving 19 bases between the germline ends. Looked up from germline, CDR1 is SGHNT and CDR2 is YYREEE (reference sequence). CDR3 sequence: CASSLGGTSPLGEQYF. The CDR3 nucleotides read TGTGCCAGCAGCTTGGGCGGGACGAGCCCTCTGGGCGAGCAGTACTTC.

This clone was seen once. The genes are TRBV19 and TRBJ1-5; D possibly corresponds to TRBD1 (6 bases). CDR1 and CDR2 from the germline V gene are LNHDA and SQIVND (reference sequence). The CDR3 spans 16 residues. V was pared by 5 bases and J by 4 bases, with 18 bases between. The DNA of the CDR3 is TGTGCCAGTAGTCAGGCCCGCGGGGGACAAAATCAGCCCCAGCATTTT. It translates to CASSQARGGQNQPQHF.

V is TRBV6-1 and J is TRBJ1-6, with TRBD1 matching 7 bases. There are 15 residues in the CDR3. V gave up 2 bases and J gave up 4 bases; unmatched junction bases: 2. The V gene's germline CDR1 is MNHNS and CDR2 SASEGT. The CDR3 spells CASSERGPYNSPLHF. CDR3 nucleotide sequence: TGTGCCAGCAGTGAAAGGGGGCCTTATAATTCACCCCTCCACTTT.

This clone was seen only once. The V gene is TRBV6-5, the J gene TRBJ2-1, with a weak D call TRBD1 (6 bases). V lost 0 bases and J 7 bases, leaving 10 bases between the germline ends. The CDR3 loop spans 14 amino acids. Germline CDR1 is MNHEY and CDR2 is SVGAGI. CDR3 sequence reads: CASSYSSQGNEQFF. The CDR3 DNA sequence: TGTGCCAGCAGTTACTCGAGCCAGGGGAATGAGCAGTTCTTC.

The rearrangement links TRBV7-2 to TRBJ2-1; TRBD1 matches at 9 bases. Germline V gives CDR1 SGHTA, CDR2 FQGNSA. The trim removed 4 bases at V and 4 bases at J, leaving 5 bases unmatched. There are 15 residues in the CDR3. CDR3 nucleotide sequence: TGTGCCAGCAGCTCTTGGACAGGGGCATACAATGAGCAGTTCTTC. It is translated as CASSSWTGAYNEQFF.